Sequencing of this T cell receptor (beta chain) was carried out in a study of cytomegalovirus exposure and HLA in healthy donors. Study information: The platform used for the 120 validation repertoires matched that of the 650 to 750 first-cohort repertoires, a later analysis reported.

The germline V gene encodes CDR1 MGHRA and CDR2 YSYEKL. V lost 4 bases and J 0 bases, leaving 12 bases between the germline ends. The CDR3 length is 16 residues. This table comes from immunoSEQ multiplex PCR, and its TCRdb copy is limited to in-frame clones, with some not included. In the table there are around 400,000 clones, more than 80% of which are singletons. Findings and limits, study-wide: The tendency of first-cohort TCR clusters to co-occur in the 90 to 150 validation repertoires was the finding of a later analysis.

As regards this clone: Its antigen is unidentified.

This TCR derives from a woman in her late teens or twenties in good health and CMV-seronegative. The sample consisted of PBMCs. The V gene is TRBV4-1, the J gene TRBJ2-2; tentative D call: TRBD1 (6 bases). CDR3 DNA: TGCGCCAGCAGCCCCCGGGACACCTCGAACACCGGGGAGCTGTTTTTT. It specifies CASSPRDTSNTGELFF.